The rows below give T cell receptor beta chains drawn from one sample of a study of cytomegalovirus exposure and HLA in healthy donors. Clones were sequenced by immunoSEQ multiplex PCR, and TCRdb holds only the in-frame ones, with some missing. The sample carries some 200,000 clones, 75% to 90% recorded once. Input material: PBMCs. The receptors were sampled from a woman between 18 and 29 years old in good health and CMV-seronegative. The CDR3 runs from the conserved cysteine through the conserved F or W. Each record gives: clone size, V gene, J gene, D gene, CDR3 protein, CDR3 DNA. D genes are given only for firm matches. Only some rows state a clone size, as once, few, many or a class for expanded clones.

clone size: NA; V gene: TRBV11-2; J gene: TRBJ2-5; D gene: NA; CDR3 protein: CASTLQGTQETQYF; CDR3 DNA: TGTGCCAGCACCCTTCAGGGGACCCAAGAGACCCAGTACTTC
clone size: once; V gene: TRBV6-4; J gene: TRBJ2-3; D gene: NA; CDR3 protein: CASSEGGPPDTQYF; CDR3 DNA: TGTGCCAGCAGTGAGGGGGGGCCTCCAGATACGCAGTATTTT
clone size: once; V gene: TRBV11-2; J gene: TRBJ1-2; D gene: TRBD1; CDR3 protein: CASSQPGQGSVGYTF; CDR3 DNA: TGTGCCAGCAGCCAGCCGGGACAGGGTAGTGTAGGCTACACCTTC
clone size: NA; V gene: TRBV15; J gene: TRBJ1-5; D gene: TRBD1; CDR3 protein: CATSRDPRGLEQPQHF; CDR3 DNA: TGTGCCACCAGCAGAGACCCCAGGGGGTTGGAGCAGCCCCAGCATTTT
clone size: NA; V gene: TRBV6-5; J gene: TRBJ2-1; D gene: TRBD2; CDR3 protein: CASTQGLAGEQFF; CDR3 DNA: TGTGCCAGCACCCAGGGACTAGCGGGAGAGCAGTTCTTC
clone size: NA; V gene: TRBV11-3; J gene: TRBJ2-5; D gene: TRBD1; CDR3 protein: CASSLSFTGAGETQYF; CDR3 DNA: TGTGCCAGCAGCTTATCTTTCACAGGGGCAGGAGAGACCCAGTACTTC
clone size: NA; V gene: TRBV5-6; J gene: TRBJ2-7; D gene: TRBD2; CDR3 protein: CASSLLAGGGEQYF; CDR3 DNA: TGTGCCAGCAGCTTACTAGCGGGAGGTGGGGAGCAGTACTTC
clone size: NA; V gene: TRBV5-1; J gene: TRBJ2-5; D gene: TRBD2; CDR3 protein: CASRPLAGGRETQYF; CDR3 DNA: TGCGCCAGCAGACCTTTAGCGGGAGGGCGGGAGACCCAGTACTTC
clone size: NA; V gene: TRBV5-1; J gene: TRBJ2-2; D gene: TRBD2; CDR3 protein: CASSLTSGANTGELFF; CDR3 DNA: TGCGCCAGCAGCTTGACTAGCGGGGCGAACACCGGGGAGCTGTTTTTT
clone size: NA; V gene: TRBV5-1; J gene: TRBJ2-7; D gene: NA; CDR3 protein: CASSSPGGTYEQYF; CDR3 DNA: TGCGCCAGCAGCTCCCCCGGGGGAACCTACGAGCAGTACTTC
clone size: NA; V gene: TRBV28; J gene: TRBJ1-1; D gene: NA; CDR3 protein: CASRTGHTEAFF; CDR3 DNA: TGTGCCAGCAGGACAGGCCACACTGAAGCTTTCTTT
clone size: medium-sized; V gene: TRBV4-1; J gene: TRBJ1-1; D gene: NA; CDR3 protein: CASSHSGQLNTEAFF; CDR3 DNA: TGCGCCAGCAGCCACTCCGGACAGTTGAACACTGAAGCTTTCTTT
clone size: NA; V gene: TRBV25-1; J gene: TRBJ2-1; D gene: TRBD2; CDR3 protein: CASSLGGAGNEQFF; CDR3 DNA: TGTGCCAGCAGTCTCGGGGGGGCGGGTAATGAGCAGTTCTTC
clone size: NA; V gene: TRBV7-8; J gene: TRBJ1-5; D gene: NA; CDR3 protein: CASSFQTDQPQHF; CDR3 DNA: TGTGCCAGCAGCTTTCAGACTGATCAGCCCCAGCATTTT
clone size: NA; V gene: TRBV6-5; J gene: TRBJ2-3; D gene: NA; CDR3 protein: CASSYGLPTDTQYF; CDR3 DNA: TGTGCCAGCAGTTACGGACTACCCACAGATACGCAGTATTTT
clone size: NA; V gene: TRBV5-1; J gene: TRBJ2-5; D gene: NA; CDR3 protein: CASSLVEGQETQYF; CDR3 DNA: TGCGCCAGCAGCTTGGTGGAGGGTCAAGAGACCCAGTACTTC
clone size: NA; V gene: TRBV7-7; J gene: TRBJ2-5; D gene: TRBD2; CDR3 protein: CASSLRLAGETQYF; CDR3 DNA: TGTGCCAGCAGCTTACGGCTAGCGGGAGAGACCCAGTACTTC
clone size: NA; V gene: TRBV18; J gene: TRBJ1-1; D gene: TRBD1; CDR3 protein: CASSPQGADLNTEAFF; CDR3 DNA: TGTGCCAGCTCACCCCAGGGGGCGGACTTGAACACTGAAGCTTTCTTT
clone size: NA; V gene: TRBV23-1; J gene: TRBJ1-2; D gene: NA; CDR3 protein: CASSQPGHYYGYTF; CDR3 DNA: TGCGCCAGCAGTCAACCGGGACATTACTATGGCTACACCTTC
clone size: NA; V gene: TRBV10-1; J gene: TRBJ1-4; D gene: NA; CDR3 protein: CASSSGNYNEKLFF; CDR3 DNA: TGCGCCAGCAGCTCCGGGAATTATAATGAAAAACTGTTTTTT
clone size: NA; V gene: TRBV5-1; J gene: TRBJ2-7; D gene: TRBD1; CDR3 protein: CASRTGQGIDEQYF; CDR3 DNA: TGCGCCAGCAGGACGGGACAGGGAATAGACGAGCAGTACTTC
clone size: NA; V gene: TRBV6-1; J gene: TRBJ1-5; D gene: NA; CDR3 protein: CASRSVGHQHF; CDR3 DNA: TGTGCCAGCAGATCGGTTGGGCACCAGCATTTT
clone size: NA; V gene: TRBV19; J gene: TRBJ1-6; D gene: NA; CDR3 protein: CASSVGGIYNSPLHF; CDR3 DNA: TGTGCCAGTAGTGTGGGGGGAATCTATAATTCACCCCTCCACTTT
clone size: once; V gene: TRBV19; J gene: TRBJ2-2; D gene: NA; CDR3 protein: CASTGPGRTRTGELFF; CDR3 DNA: TGTGCCAGTACCGGCCCGGGGAGGACGCGGACCGGGGAGCTGTTTTTT
clone size: NA; V gene: TRBV6-6; J gene: TRBJ2-2; D gene: NA; CDR3 protein: CASSYSRTGTGELFF; CDR3 DNA: TGTGCCAGCAGTTACTCGCGGACTGGCACCGGGGAGCTGTTTTTT
clone size: NA; V gene: TRBV7-2; J gene: TRBJ2-7; D gene: TRBD2; CDR3 protein: CASSFGLAGKSYEQYF; CDR3 DNA: TGTGCCAGCAGCTTTGGTCTAGCGGGAAAATCCTACGAGCAGTACTTC
clone size: few; V gene: TRBV7-2; J gene: TRBJ2-3; D gene: TRBD2; CDR3 protein: CASSRGGVLSDTQYF; CDR3 DNA: TGTGCCAGCAGCCGCGGGGGGGTCTTAAGTGATACGCAGTATTTT
clone size: NA; V gene: TRBV11-2; J gene: TRBJ2-3; D gene: TRBD2; CDR3 protein: CASSPGLALSTDTQYF; CDR3 DNA: TGTGCCAGCAGCCCGGGACTAGCGCTATCCACAGATACGCAGTATTTT
clone size: NA; V gene: TRBV6-5; J gene: TRBJ1-2; D gene: TRBD1; CDR3 protein: CASSYSGTGSGYTF; CDR3 DNA: TGTGCCAGCAGTTACTCAGGGACAGGATCCGGCTACACCTTC
clone size: NA; V gene: TRBV28; J gene: TRBJ2-5; D gene: TRBD1; CDR3 protein: CASSRGQGRETQYF; CDR3 DNA: TGTGCCAGCAGCAGAGGACAGGGTAGGGAGACCCAGTACTTC
clone size: NA; V gene: TRBV6-6; J gene: TRBJ1-4; D gene: NA; CDR3 protein: CASSYGGTSSEKLFF; CDR3 DNA: TGTGCCAGCAGTTACGGAGGGACGTCAAGTGAAAAACTGTTTTTT
clone size: NA; V gene: TRBV28; J gene: TRBJ1-3; D gene: TRBD1; CDR3 protein: CASSWTGRSSGNTIYF; CDR3 DNA: TGTGCCAGCAGTTGGACAGGGAGGAGCTCTGGAAACACCATATATTTT
clone size: few; V gene: TRBV6-5; J gene: TRBJ1-6; D gene: NA; CDR3 protein: CASSFHLGGSPLHF; CDR3 DNA: TGTGCCAGCAGTTTCCACTTGGGGGGTTCACCCCTCCACTTT
clone size: NA; V gene: TRBV10-2; J gene: TRBJ2-3; D gene: TRBD2; CDR3 protein: CASGSPASGRVDTQYF; CDR3 DNA: TGCGCCAGCGGGTCCCCTGCTAGCGGGAGGGTGGATACGCAGTATTTT
clone size: few; V gene: TRBV6-5; J gene: TRBJ1-2; D gene: NA; CDR3 protein: CASSSGAPLGGYTF; CDR3 DNA: TGTGCCAGCAGTTCAGGGGCCCCGCTGGGGGGCTACACCTTC
clone size: once; V gene: TRBV7-8; J gene: TRBJ2-7; D gene: NA; CDR3 protein: CASRPMGPYEQYF; CDR3 DNA: TGTGCCAGCAGGCCGATGGGGCCCTACGAGCAGTACTTC
clone size: NA; V gene: TRBV7-8; J gene: TRBJ2-1; D gene: TRBD2; CDR3 protein: CASSSGTSYNEQFF; CDR3 DNA: TGTGCCAGCAGCTCCGGGACTAGCTACAATGAGCAGTTCTTC
clone size: few; V gene: TRBV19; J gene: TRBJ1-6; D gene: TRBD1; CDR3 protein: CASTLTGHNSPLHF; CDR3 DNA: TGTGCCAGTACCCTGACAGGGCATAATTCACCCCTCCACTTT
clone size: NA; V gene: TRBV19; J gene: TRBJ1-2; D gene: NA; CDR3 protein: CASSPQGLYGYTF; CDR3 DNA: TGTGCCAGTAGTCCCCAGGGGCTATATGGCTACACCTTC
clone size: NA; V gene: TRBV2; J gene: TRBJ2-3; D gene: TRBD1; CDR3 protein: CASSEGRQGADTQYF; CDR3 DNA: TGTGCCAGCAGTGAAGGCCGGCAGGGGGCGGATACGCAGTATTTT
clone size: NA; V gene: TRBV21-1; J gene: TRBJ2-5; D gene: NA; CDR3 protein: CASSKGLEPGKYF; CDR3 DNA: TGTGCCAGCAGCAAAGGTCTGGAGCCAGGGAAGTACTTC
clone size: NA; V gene: TRBV18; J gene: TRBJ2-7; D gene: TRBD1; CDR3 protein: CASSPFGTAPYEQYF; CDR3 DNA: TGTGCCAGCTCACCATTCGGGACAGCCCCTTACGAGCAGTACTTC
clone size: NA; V gene: TRBV4-1; J gene: TRBJ2-1; D gene: TRBD2; CDR3 protein: CASSRTGTSGRVGVGEQFF; CDR3 DNA: TGCGCCAGCAGCCGAACAGGGACTAGCGGGAGAGTTGGTGTCGGTGAGCAGTTCTTC
clone size: once; V gene: TRBV6-5; J gene: TRBJ2-7; D gene: TRBD1; CDR3 protein: CASSYLGTASYEQYF; CDR3 DNA: TGTGCCAGCAGTTACCTAGGGACAGCTTCCTACGAGCAGTACTTC
clone size: NA; V gene: TRBV2; J gene: TRBJ2-7; D gene: NA; CDR3 protein: CASLAGNSYEQYF; CDR3 DNA: TGTGCCAGTCTCGCGGGGAACTCCTACGAGCAGTACTTC
clone size: few; V gene: TRBV4-1; J gene: TRBJ1-4; D gene: TRBD1; CDR3 protein: CASSLVPHGTGFEKLFF; CDR3 DNA: TGCGCCAGCAGCCTTGTGCCGCACGGGACAGGGTTTGAAAAACTGTTTTTT
clone size: NA; V gene: TRBV7-9; J gene: TRBJ2-7; D gene: TRBD1; CDR3 protein: CASSLTPRDRVYEQYF; CDR3 DNA: TGTGCCAGCAGCTTAACTCCCCGGGACAGGGTCTACGAGCAGTACTTC
clone size: NA; V gene: TRBV6-5; J gene: TRBJ1-3; D gene: TRBD1; CDR3 protein: CASRPQGASGNTIYF; CDR3 DNA: TGTGCCAGCAGGCCACAGGGGGCATCAGGAAACACCATATATTTT
clone size: NA; V gene: TRBV6-5; J gene: TRBJ2-7; D gene: NA; CDR3 protein: CASSYGEGYYEQYF; CDR3 DNA: TGTGCCAGCAGTTACGGAGAGGGATACTACGAGCAGTACTTC
clone size: NA; V gene: TRBV12-5; J gene: TRBJ2-1; D gene: NA; CDR3 protein: CASGLVSGSTYNEQFF; CDR3 DNA: TGTGCTAGTGGTTTGGTAAGCGGTAGCACCTACAATGAGCAGTTCTTC